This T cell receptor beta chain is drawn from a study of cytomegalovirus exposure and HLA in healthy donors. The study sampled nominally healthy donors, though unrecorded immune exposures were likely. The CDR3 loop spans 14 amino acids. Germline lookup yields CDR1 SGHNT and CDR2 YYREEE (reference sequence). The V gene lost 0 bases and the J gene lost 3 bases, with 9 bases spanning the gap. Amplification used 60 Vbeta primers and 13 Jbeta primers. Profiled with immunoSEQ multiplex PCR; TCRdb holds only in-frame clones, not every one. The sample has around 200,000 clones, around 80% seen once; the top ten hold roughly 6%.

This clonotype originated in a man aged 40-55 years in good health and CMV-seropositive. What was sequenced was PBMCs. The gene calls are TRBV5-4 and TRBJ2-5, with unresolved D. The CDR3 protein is CASSLGHGKETQYF. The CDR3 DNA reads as TGTGCCAGCAGCTTGGGACACGGAAAAGAGACCCAGTACTTC.